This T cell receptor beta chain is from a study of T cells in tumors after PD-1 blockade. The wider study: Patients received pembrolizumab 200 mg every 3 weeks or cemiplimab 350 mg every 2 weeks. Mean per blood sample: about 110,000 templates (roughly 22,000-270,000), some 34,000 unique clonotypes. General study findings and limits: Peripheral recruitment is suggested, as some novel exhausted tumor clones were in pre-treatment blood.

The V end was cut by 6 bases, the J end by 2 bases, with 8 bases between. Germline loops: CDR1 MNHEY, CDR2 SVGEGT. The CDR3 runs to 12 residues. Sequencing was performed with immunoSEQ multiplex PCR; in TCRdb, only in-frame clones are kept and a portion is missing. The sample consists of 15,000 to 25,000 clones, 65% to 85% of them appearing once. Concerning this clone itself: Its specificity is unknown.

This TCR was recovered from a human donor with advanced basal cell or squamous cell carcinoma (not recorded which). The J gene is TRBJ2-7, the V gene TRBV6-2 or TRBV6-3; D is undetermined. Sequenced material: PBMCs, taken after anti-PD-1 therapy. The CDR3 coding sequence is TGTGCCAGCAGCTTTACACCCTACGAGCAGTACTTC. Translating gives CASSFTPYEQYF.